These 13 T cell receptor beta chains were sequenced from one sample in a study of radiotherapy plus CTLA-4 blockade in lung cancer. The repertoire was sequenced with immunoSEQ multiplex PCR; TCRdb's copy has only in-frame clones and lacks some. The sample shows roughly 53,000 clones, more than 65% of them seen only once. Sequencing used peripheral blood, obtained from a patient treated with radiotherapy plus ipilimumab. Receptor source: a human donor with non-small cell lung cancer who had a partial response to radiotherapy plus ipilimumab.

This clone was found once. In DNA form, the CDR3 reads TGTGCCAGCAGGAAGGGACAGGGGTCTTCACCCCTCCACTTT. It specifies CASRKGQGSSPLHF. V is TRBV6-5 and J is TRBJ1-6, with 10 bases aligning to TRBD1. J was trimmed by 9 bases and V by 6 bases; bases with no gene match: 5. Germline-derived CDR1 and CDR2 are MNHEY and SVGAGI. This CDR3 is 14 amino acids long.

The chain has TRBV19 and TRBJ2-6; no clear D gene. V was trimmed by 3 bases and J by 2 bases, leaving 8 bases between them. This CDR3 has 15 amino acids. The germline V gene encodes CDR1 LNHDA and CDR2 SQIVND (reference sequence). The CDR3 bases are TGTGCCAGTAGTATCCAGGTAGCTGGGGCCAACGTCCTGACTTTC. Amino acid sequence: CASSIQVAGANVLTF.

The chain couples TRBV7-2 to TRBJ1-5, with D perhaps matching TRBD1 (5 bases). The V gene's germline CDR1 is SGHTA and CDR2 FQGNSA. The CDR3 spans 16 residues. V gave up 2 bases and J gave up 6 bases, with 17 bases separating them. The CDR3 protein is CASSLIPLGGSQPQHF. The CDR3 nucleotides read TGTGCCAGCAGCTTAATCCCTCTGGGGGGATCTCAGCCCCAGCATTTT.

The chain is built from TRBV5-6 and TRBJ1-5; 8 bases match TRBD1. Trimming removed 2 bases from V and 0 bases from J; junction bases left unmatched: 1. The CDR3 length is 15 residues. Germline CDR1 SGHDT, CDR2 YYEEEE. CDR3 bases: TGTGCCAGCAGCTTAGGACAGGGTAGCAATCAGCCCCAGCATTTT. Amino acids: CASSLGQGSNQPQHF.

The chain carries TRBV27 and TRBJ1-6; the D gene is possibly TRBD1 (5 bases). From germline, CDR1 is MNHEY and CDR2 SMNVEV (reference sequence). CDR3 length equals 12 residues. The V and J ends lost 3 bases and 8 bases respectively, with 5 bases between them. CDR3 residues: CASSFRDSPLHF. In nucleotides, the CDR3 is TGTGCCAGCAGTTTCAGGGATTCACCCCTCCACTTT.

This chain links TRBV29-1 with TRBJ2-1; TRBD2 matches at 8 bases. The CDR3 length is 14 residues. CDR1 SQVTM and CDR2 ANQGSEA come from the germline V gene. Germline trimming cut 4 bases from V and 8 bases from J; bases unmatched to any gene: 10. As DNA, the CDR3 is TGCAGCGTTGGGGGCGGGGGGATTGGGGATGAGCAGTTCTTC. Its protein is CSVGGGGIGDEQFF.

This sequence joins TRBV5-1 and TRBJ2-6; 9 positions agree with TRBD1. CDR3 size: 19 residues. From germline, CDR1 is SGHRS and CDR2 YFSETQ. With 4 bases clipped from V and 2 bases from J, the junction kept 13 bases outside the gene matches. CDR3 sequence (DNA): TGCGCCAGCAGCAGACCCACGGGACAGGGCGTCCCTGGGGCCAACGTCCTGACTTTC. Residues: CASSRPTGQGVPGANVLTF. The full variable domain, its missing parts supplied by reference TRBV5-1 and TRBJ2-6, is KAGVTQTPRYLIKTRGQQVTLSCSPISGHRSVSWYQQTPGQGLQFLFEYFSETQRNKGNFPGRFSGRQFSNSRSEMNVSTLELGDSALYLCASSRPTGQGVPGANVLTFGAGSRLTVL.

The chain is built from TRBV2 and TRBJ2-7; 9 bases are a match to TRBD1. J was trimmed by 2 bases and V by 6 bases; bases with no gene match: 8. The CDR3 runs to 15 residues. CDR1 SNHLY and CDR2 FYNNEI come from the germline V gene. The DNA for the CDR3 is TGTGCCAGCAGCGACCAGGACAGGGGAACCTACGAGCAGTACTTC. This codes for CASSDQDRGTYEQYF.

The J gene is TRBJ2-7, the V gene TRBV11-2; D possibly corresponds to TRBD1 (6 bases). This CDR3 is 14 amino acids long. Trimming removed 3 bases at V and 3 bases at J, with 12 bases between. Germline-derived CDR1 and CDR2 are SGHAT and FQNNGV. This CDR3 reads CASSLGHGDYEQYF. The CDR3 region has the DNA TGTGCCAGCAGCTTGGGACACGGGGACTACGAGCAGTACTTC.

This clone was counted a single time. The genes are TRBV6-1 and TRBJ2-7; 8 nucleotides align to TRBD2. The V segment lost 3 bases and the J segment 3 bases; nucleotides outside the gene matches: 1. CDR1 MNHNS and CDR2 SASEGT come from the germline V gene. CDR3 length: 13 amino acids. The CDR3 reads CASSDAGGYEQYF. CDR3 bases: TGTGCCAGCAGTGATGCGGGGGGCTACGAGCAGTACTTC.

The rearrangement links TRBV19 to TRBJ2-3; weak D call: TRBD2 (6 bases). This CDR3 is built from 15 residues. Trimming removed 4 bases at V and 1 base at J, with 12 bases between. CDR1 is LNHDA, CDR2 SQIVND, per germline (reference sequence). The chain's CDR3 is CASSRASVGTDTQYF. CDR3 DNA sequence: TGTGCCAGTAGTAGGGCTAGCGTAGGCACAGATACGCAGTATTTT.

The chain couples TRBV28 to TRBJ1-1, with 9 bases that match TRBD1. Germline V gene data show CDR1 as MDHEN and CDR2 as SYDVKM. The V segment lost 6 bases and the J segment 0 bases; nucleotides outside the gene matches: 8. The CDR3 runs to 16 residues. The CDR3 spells CASSLQGAFMNTEAFF. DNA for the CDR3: TGTGCCAGCAGCTTACAGGGGGCGTTTATGAACACTGAAGCTTTCTTT.

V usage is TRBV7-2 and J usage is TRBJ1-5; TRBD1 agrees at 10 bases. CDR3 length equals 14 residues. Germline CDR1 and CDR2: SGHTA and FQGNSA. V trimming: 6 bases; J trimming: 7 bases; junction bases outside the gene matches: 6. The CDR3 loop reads CASRTTGGGQPQHF. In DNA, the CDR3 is TGTGCCAGCAGGACGACAGGGGGCGGCCAGCCCCAGCATTTT.